The rows below give T cell receptor beta chains drawn from one sample of a study of Ad26.COV2.S vaccination and SARS-CoV-2 variants. Assay: immunoSEQ multiplex PCR; the TCRdb copy retains only in-frame clones and omits some. The sample shows around 450,000 clones, 80% to 90% of them seen only once. The sample consisted of peripheral blood, taken in a trial of Ad26.COV2.S vaccine versus placebo. These receptors were obtained from a person aged 18 to 65 who received the Ad26.COV2.S COVID-19 vaccine or a placebo. CDR3s include the opening cysteine and the closing phenylalanine or tryptophan. The D gene is left open where the match is weak. Clone size is given for some rows only: seen once, a few or many times, or a class if the clone is expanded.

d_gene	v_gene	j_gene	abundance	CDR3nt	CDR3aa
-	TRBV5-1	TRBJ2-1	once	TGCGCCAGCAGCTTGGAGGCACGGTTCTCCTACAATGAGCAGTTCTTC	CASSLEARFSYNEQFF
TRBD1	TRBV6-5	TRBJ2-5	-	TGTGCCAGCGCAAGAAACAGGGGGCGCTGGGAGACCCAGTACTTC	CASARNRGRWETQYF
-	TRBV29-1	TRBJ2-7	-	TGCAGCGTTCAGCTTTACAACTACGAGCAGTACTTC	CSVQLYNYEQYF
-	TRBV7-2	TRBJ2-1	once	TGTGCCAGCAGCTTAGGGGGCTCGCGGGGTGTCTACAATGAGCAGTTCTTC	CASSLGGSRGVYNEQFF
TRBD1	TRBV7-3	TRBJ1-3	-	TGTGCCAGCAGCACGGGACAGGGAAACACCATATATTTT	CASSTGQGNTIYF
TRBD1	TRBV3-1/TRBV3-2	TRBJ1-1	-	TGTGCCAGCAGCCAACTCCGGGACAGCGGGTTGGCTTTCTTT	CASSQLRDSGLAFF
-	TRBV11-2	TRBJ1-5	-	TGTGCCAGCAGCTTAGGTCGGGACAAAAATCAGCCCCAGCATTTT	CASSLGRDKNQPQHF
-	TRBV2	TRBJ2-1	-	TGTGCCAGCAGCGCACGGGTCGGGCTAACCGACAATGAGCAGTTCTTC	CASSARVGLTDNEQFF
-	TRBV7-8	TRBJ1-4	-	TGTGCCAGCAGCCCGAGACAGGATCCAACTAATGAAAAACTGTTTTTT	CASSPRQDPTNEKLFF
-	TRBV7-9	TRBJ1-6	-	TGTGCCAGCAGCTTAACCGACAGTAATAATTCACCCCTCCACTTT	CASSLTDSNNSPLHF
TRBD1	TRBV19	TRBJ1-2	once	TGTGCCAGTACCACAGGGGATGGCTACACCTTC	CASTTGDGYTF
-	TRBV6-5	TRBJ2-2	once	TGTGCCCACCAGCGGCAGCAGAACACCGGGGAGCTGTTTTTT	CAHQRQQNTGELFF
-	TRBV19	TRBJ1-1	-	TGTGCCACTACGGGACCGTTGAACACTGAAGCTTTCTTT	CATTGPLNTEAFF
-	TRBV9	TRBJ1-2	-	TGTGCCAGCAGCCACGGAAAGCAGGGCCCCCTATTTTCGGGTGGCTACACCTTC	CASSHGKQGPLFSGGYTF
-	TRBV6-5	TRBJ1-4	-	TGTGCCAGCAGCCGCAATGGACAGAGTAATGAAAAACTGTTTTTT	CASSRNGQSNEKLFF
-	TRBV7-8	TRBJ1-3	-	TGTGCCAGCAGCTTTGGAGGCGACACCATATATTTT	CASSFGGDTIYF
-	TRBV5-1	TRBJ2-1	-	TGCGCCAGCAGCTTGGCCTTTGGTGAGCAGTTCTTC	CASSLAFGEQFF
TRBD1	TRBV23-1	TRBJ1-5	-	TGCGCCAGCAGTCAGCAGGGGGGTCAGCCCCAGCATTTT	CASSQQGGQPQHF
-	TRBV7-9	TRBJ2-1	-	TGTGCCAGCAGCTTCTCTGGCGGGGGCCCCATCTACAATGAGCAGTTCTTC	CASSFSGGGPIYNEQFF
-	TRBV18	TRBJ2-5	-	TGTGCCAGCTCACAACGACAACAAGAGACCCAGTACTTC	CASSQRQQETQYF
-	TRBV7-8	TRBJ2-7	-	TGTGCCAGCAGCTTATATGCGGGGGCCACCTACTACGAGCAGTACTTC	CASSLYAGATYYEQYF
-	TRBV14	TRBJ2-7	few	TGTGCCAGCAGCCGGGACGGCCTTTACGAGCAGTACTTC	CASSRDGLYEQYF
-	TRBV6-5	TRBJ2-7	once	TGTGCCAGCAGTTCCGTACCAGCGGACGAGCAGTACTTC	CASSSVPADEQYF
-	TRBV6-5	TRBJ1-6	-	TGTGCCAGCAGTTACCAAGGGATTTCACCCCTCCACTTT	CASSYQGISPLHF
TRBD1	TRBV2	TRBJ1-3	-	TGTGCCAGCAGTGGACAGGGTCGTGGAAACACCATATATTTT	CASSGQGRGNTIYF
-	TRBV25-1	TRBJ1-2	-	TGTGCCAGCAGTGAATATCTGGGGGAGTCGGGCTATGGCTACACCTTC	CASSEYLGESGYGYTF
TRBD1	TRBV2	TRBJ2-3	-	TGTGCCAGCAGTGGGACAGGGGGCGCAGATACGCAGTATTTT	CASSGTGGADTQYF
TRBD2	TRBV11-2	TRBJ2-1	-	TGTGCCAGCAGCTTAGTCGCTAGCGGGAGACATGAGCAGTTCTTC	CASSLVASGRHEQFF
TRBD1	TRBV9	TRBJ2-3	-	TGTGCCAGCAGCCTCAGGACAGGGATAGATACGCAGTATTTT	CASSLRTGIDTQYF
TRBD1	TRBV29-1	TRBJ2-2	-	TGCAGCGTTCCCGGGACAGGGGGCCAAACCGGGGAGCTGTTTTTT	CSVPGTGGQTGELFF
TRBD2	TRBV3-1/TRBV3-2	TRBJ2-7	-	TGTGCCAGCAGCCATGCGGGAGGGGACTACGAGCAGTACTTC	CASSHAGGDYEQYF
-	TRBV18	TRBJ2-5	-	TGTGCCAGCTCACCGTTACAGGGTACCCAAGAGACCCAGTACTTC	CASSPLQGTQETQYF
-	TRBV29-1	TRBJ1-2	-	TGCAGCGTTGCGTCACAGGGAGTTGGCTACACCTTC	CSVASQGVGYTF
TRBD2	TRBV2	TRBJ2-7	-	TGTGCCAGCAGTGAAATAGTAGCGGGAGGGCCTTTGTCTAAGCAGTACTTC	CASSEIVAGGPLSKQYF
-	TRBV4-1	TRBJ2-1	-	TGCGCCAGCAGAAGACAGGAAAACTACAATGAGCAGTTCTTC	CASRRQENYNEQFF
-	TRBV2	TRBJ1-2	once	TGTGCCAGCAGTGAAGACGGACATCCTAACTATGGCTACACCTTC	CASSEDGHPNYGYTF
-	TRBV5-1	TRBJ2-7	-	TGCGCCAGCAGCTGGACTCCGGGACCCCTAAAATGGAACTACGAGCAGTACTTC	CASSWTPGPLKWNYEQYF
-	TRBV7-9	TRBJ2-7	-	TGTGCCAGCAGCTTAGCAGGGTTGTACGAGCAGTACTTC	CASSLAGLYEQYF